These 30 T cell receptor beta chains came from one sample sequenced in a study of blood T cells in healthy people across ages. The use of a sample-barcoded 5' primer and a J-beta primer mix characterized a second PCR of roughly 6 to 11 cycles. One entry per CDR3 protein, called by TCRdb with MiXCR from the 5' RACE reads. Of approximately 1.5 million distinct CDR3 sequences in the sample, approximately 39% are singletons; the top ten hold about 4%. Specimen: blood. The receptors originated from a young woman in good health.

CDR3 coding DNA: TGCAGTGCTAGAGAGCGGGGGGGCCGCGATGAGCAGTTCTTC. Encoded protein: CSARERGGRDEQFF. The chain combines TRBV20-1 with TRBJ2-1; 9 nucleotides match TRBD2. Germline CDR1 and CDR2: DFQATT and SNEGSKA (reference sequence). V dropped 0 bases and J dropped 8; count of bases not matched to a gene: 5. The length of the CDR3 is 14 residues.

The gene calls are TRBV5-5 and TRBJ2-4; 9 bases agree with TRBD1. This CDR3 has 13 residues. The germline gives CDR1 SGHKS, CDR2 YYEKEE (reference sequence). With 4 bases clipped from V and 13 bases from J, the junction kept 9 bases outside the gene matches. The CDR3 is CASSLWTGVGQYF. The CDR3 DNA sequence: TGTGCCAGCAGCCTGTGGACAGGGGTAGGGCAGTACTTC. Full variable domain (outside the CDR3, taken from reference TRBV5-5 and TRBJ2-4): DAGVTQSPTHLIKTRGQQVTLRCSPISGHKSVSWYQQVLGQGPQFIFQYYEKEERGRGNFPDRFSARQFPNYSSELNVNALLLGDSALYLCASSLWTGVGQYFGAGTRLSVL.

The gene calls are TRBV30 and TRBJ1-1; maybe TRBD1 (6 bases). Trimming left V 5 bases short and J 0 bases short, with 19 bases between. The CDR3 has 16 residues. CDR1 GTSNPN and CDR2 SVGIG come from the germline V gene (reference sequence). The CDR3 here is CAWYYFRTVLNTEAFF. The CDR3 DNA reads as TGTGCCTGGTACTATTTTCGGACAGTATTGAACACTGAAGCTTTCTTT. The full variable domain, its missing parts supplied by reference TRBV30 and TRBJ1-1, is SQTIHQWPATLVQPVGSPLSLECTVEGTSNPNLYWYRQAAGRGLQLLFYSVGIGQISSEVPQNLSASRPQDRQFILSSKKLLLSDSGFYLCAWYYFRTVLNTEAFFGQGTRLTVV.

The genes are TRBV20-1 and TRBJ1-2, with 7 bases aligning to TRBD1. The junction had 8 bases not matched to a gene; V was cut back by 6 bases and J by 1 base. CDR3 size: 14 residues. CDR1 is DFQATT and CDR2 is SNEGSKA in the germline V gene (reference sequence). CDR3 protein: CSAPDGDSNYGYTF. DNA for the CDR3: TGCAGTGCGCCTGATGGGGACAGTAACTATGGCTACACCTTC.

To note about this clonotype: This sequence may be a read error, since a much larger clone differs from it by one base. The genes are TRBV4-2 and TRBJ2-1, with TRBD2 matching over 8 bases. This CDR3 spans 15 amino acids. CDR1 and CDR2 (germline): LGHNA, YNFKEQ. CDR3 bases: TGTGCCGGCAGCCAACCGGGGACTAGGGTCAATGAGCAGTTCTTC. This codes for CAGSQPGTRVNEQFF.

The V gene is TRBV19, the J gene TRBJ1-1; tentatively, D is TRBD1 (6 bases). This CDR3 is built from 14 residues. V shed 9 bases and J shed 2 bases, with 16 bases lying between them. Germline V gives CDR1 LNHDA, CDR2 SQIVND (reference sequence). The CDR3 spells CASRSRQDNTEAFF. Here the CDR3 DNA reads TGTGCCAGCCGAAGCCGACAGGACAACACTGAAGCTTTCTTT. The whole variable domain, filled in from reference TRBV19 and TRBJ1-1, reads DGGITQSPKYLFRKEGQNVTLSCEQNLNHDAMYWYRQDPGQGLRLIYYSQIVNDFQKGDIAEGYSVSREKKESFPLTVTSAQKNPTAFYLCASRSRQDNTEAFFGQGTRLTVV.

This clonotype came up a few times. This chain links TRBV18 with TRBJ2-1, with TRBD2 matching over 7 bases. V lost 2 bases to trimming and J lost 1 base; unmatched junction nucleotides: 2. Germline V lookup: CDR1 KGHSH, CDR2 LQKENI. The CDR3 totals 15 residues. CDR3 sequence (DNA): TGTGCCAGCTCACCAGGGGGGGAATCCTACAATGAGCAGTTCTTC. Protein product: CASSPGGESYNEQFF.

V gene TRBV7-9 combines with J gene TRBJ1-4; D remains ambiguous. Trimming pared 3 bases from V and 8 bases from J, leaving 13 bases between. From germline, CDR1 is SEHNR and CDR2 FQNEAQ (reference sequence). The CDR3 loop spans 14 amino acids. In nucleotides, the CDR3 is TGTGCCAGCAGCTTTGTAGGCCGCGCGGAAAAACTGTTTTTT. As protein: CASSFVGRAEKLFF. Drawing the rest from reference TRBV7-9 and TRBJ1-4, the complete variable domain is DTGVSQNPRHKITKRGQNVTFRCDPISEHNRLYWYRQTLGQGPEFLTYFQNEAQLEKSRLLSDRFSAERPKGSFSTLEIQRTEQGDSAMYLCASSFVGRAEKLFFGSGTQLSVL.

The chain couples TRBV27 to TRBJ2-1; 11 bases map to TRBD2. CDR3 length equals 14 residues. The V gene's germline CDR1 is MNHEY and CDR2 SMNVEV (reference sequence). The J segment lost 6 bases and the V segment lost 9 bases, leaving 7 bases of the junction unmatched. In DNA form, the CDR3 reads TGTGCCAGTCGACTAGCGGGGACTGGCAATGAGCAGTTCTTC. It encodes CASRLAGTGNEQFF.

The chain couples TRBV6-5 to TRBJ1-4; D may be TRBD1 (6 bases). Per the germline V gene, CDR1 is MNHEY and CDR2 is SVGAGI. V lost 6 bases to trimming and J lost 0 bases, with 14 bases between them. The CDR3 has 16 residues. CDR3 bases: TGTGCCAGCAGGCCGACAGGAAGTGCAACTAATGAAAAACTGTTTTTT. It is translated as CASRPTGSATNEKLFF.

The CDR3 DNA reads TGCAGTGCTAGAGCCACAGGGTCTGGGGCCAACGTCCTGACTTTC. Protein: CSARATGSGANVLTF. The chain carries TRBV20-1 and TRBJ2-6; a possible D gene is TRBD1 (6 bases). Deletions cut 1 base from V and 1 base from J, with 8 bases between. This CDR3 is 15 amino acids long. Germline V gene sequence: CDR1 DFQATT, CDR2 SNEGSKA (reference sequence).

The chain recombines TRBV12-3 or TRBV12-4 with TRBJ1-1; D possibly corresponds to TRBD1 (5 bases). CDR3 length: 14 amino acids. V was clipped by 6 bases and J by 4 bases, with 15 bases between them. As DNA, the CDR3 is TGTGCCAGCAGCCCACAGGCCGTGGGCACTGAAGCTTTCTTT. It yields the protein CASSPQAVGTEAFF.

The chain links TRBV15 to TRBJ1-5, with 7 bases matching TRBD1. The germline gives CDR1 LNHNV, CDR2 YYDKDF (reference sequence). The CDR3 contains 15 residues. V lost 5 bases, J lost 0 bases, and 4 bases stayed unmatched. The CDR3 here is CATSLGQASNQPQHF. The CDR3 DNA sequence: TGTGCCACCAGCCTAGGACAGGCTAGCAATCAGCCCCAGCATTTT. Variable domain in full (rest from reference TRBV15 and TRBJ1-5): DAMVIQNPRYQVTQFGKPVTLSCSQTLNHNVMYWYQQKSSQAPKLLFHYYDKDFNNEADTPDNFQSRRPNTSFCFLDIRSPGLGDTAMYLCATSLGQASNQPQHFGDGTRLSIL.

V gene TRBV6-5 combines with J gene TRBJ2-3; D not resolved. CDR1 MNHEY and CDR2 SVGAGI come from the germline V gene. The CDR3 totals 12 residues. Trimming removed 4 bases from V and 7 bases from J, with 9 bases in between. In DNA, the CDR3 is TGTGCCAGCAGTTCCGACACTCATACGCAGTATTTT. Protein: CASSSDTHTQYF.

The gene calls are TRBV11-2 and TRBJ2-1; 7 bases align to TRBD2. From germline, CDR1 is SGHAT and CDR2 FQNNGV. J gave up 6 bases and V 4 bases, and 9 bases lay outside the gene matches. This CDR3 has 15 residues. The CDR3 DNA follows: TGTGCCAGCAGCTCCGTCCTAGCGGCTGTCAATGAGCAGTTCTTC. Amino acids: CASSSVLAAVNEQFF.

The V call is TRBV12-5, the J call TRBJ2-3; D remains ambiguous. The CDR3 runs to 16 residues. CDR1 and CDR2 from the germline V gene are LGHNT and FRNRAP. Trimming stripped 3 bases from V and 3 bases from J, with 16 bases between. The CDR3 DNA reads TGTGCTAGTGGTTTTTCCGTTCGGACGGGTACAGATACGCAGTATTTT. Translated: CASGFSVRTGTDTQYF. The full variable domain, rest sourced from reference TRBV12-5 and TRBJ2-3, is DARVTQTPRHKVTEMGQEVTMRCQPILGHNTVFWYRQTMMQGLELLAYFRNRAPLDDSGMPKDRFSAEMPDATLATLKIQPSEPRDSAVYFCASGFSVRTGTDTQYFGPGTRLTVL.

A single count supports this clonotype. The V and J genes are TRBV28 and TRBJ2-1, with D unclear. Deletions cut 3 bases from V and 3 bases from J, with 15 bases between. The CDR3 is made up of 16 amino acids. Germline values: CDR1 MDHEN, CDR2 SYDVKM. The CDR3 sequence: CASSFVGFGSYNEQFF. CDR3 bases: TGTGCCAGCAGTTTTGTCGGGTTCGGTAGCTACAATGAGCAGTTCTTC.

This clonotype has a handful of counts. The gene calls are TRBV7-2 and TRBJ1-1; no clear D. V dropped 10 bases and J dropped 6 bases, with 18 bases sitting between them. CDR1 is SGHTA and CDR2 is FQGNSA in the germline V gene. CDR3 length: 13 residues. CDR3 amino acids: CAITNNRLPEAFF. DNA for the CDR3: TGTGCCATCACCAACAACCGCCTTCCTGAAGCTTTCTTT.

This chain uses TRBV14 with TRBJ1-1; D unclear. The CDR3 extends over 16 amino acids. V was pared by 0 bases and J by 4 bases, with 15 bases between. CDR1 and CDR2 from the germline V gene are SGHDN and FVKESK. CDR3 amino acids: CASSQEDSYRRTEAFF. Written as DNA, the CDR3 is TGTGCCAGCAGCCAAGAGGATTCGTATAGACGCACTGAAGCTTTCTTT.

The V call is TRBV18, the J call TRBJ2-5, with TRBD1 identical over 7 bases. The V gene's germline CDR1 is KGHSH and CDR2 LQKENI. The trim removed 2 bases at V and 5 bases at J, leaving 5 bases unmatched. This CDR3 is 14 amino acids long. CDR3 DNA sequence: TGTGCCAGCTCACCAACAACAGGGGTCGAGACCCAGTACTTC. Translating gives CASSPTTGVETQYF.

In DNA form, the CDR3 reads TGTGCCAGCAGCATAGGCAGAACCGACAGGGCTAGGGGCTACACCTTC. This encodes CASSIGRTDRARGYTF. This chain uses TRBV7-2 with TRBJ1-2, with 7 bases that match TRBD1. The length of the CDR3 is 16 residues. V shed 5 bases, J shed 8 bases, and the junction held 17 bases outside the gene matches. Germline CDR1 is SGHTA and CDR2 is FQGNSA.

The chain is built from TRBV5-6 and TRBJ1-1, with a tentative D call TRBD1 (5 bases). V was trimmed by 3 bases and J by 2 bases, leaving 11 bases between them. CDR3 size: 14 residues. Germline lookup yields CDR1 SGHDT and CDR2 YYEEEE. CDR3 protein: CASSYWGGNTEAFF. CDR3 sequence (DNA): TGTGCCAGCAGCTATTGGGGGGGAAACACTGAAGCTTTCTTT.

V and J are TRBV6-5 and TRBJ1-1; 8 bases fit TRBD1. CDR1 and CDR2 from the germline V gene are MNHEY and SVGAGI. Germline trimming cut 6 bases from V and 5 bases from J; bases unmatched to any gene: 5. The CDR3 has 13 amino acids. CDR3 nucleotide sequence: TGTGCCAGCAGACAGACAGGGGCAACTGAAGCTTTCTTT. Amino acid sequence: CASRQTGATEAFF.

V usage is TRBV2 and J usage is TRBJ2-3; TRBD2 agrees at 7 bases. The V and J ends lost 7 bases and 0 bases, in that order; junction bases with no gene match: 4. The CDR3 has 14 residues. The germline V gene has CDR1 SNHLY and CDR2 FYNNEI. The CDR3 loop reads CASIGGRSTDTQYF. CDR3 in DNA: TGTGCCAGCATAGGCGGGAGAAGCACAGATACGCAGTATTTT.

This clonotype was recorded a few times. The V and J genes are TRBV7-2 and TRBJ1-2; a weak D match, TRBD1 (6 bases). Germline assignment: CDR1 SGHTA and CDR2 FQGNSA. The CDR3 consists of 12 residues. The germline V and J ends were trimmed by 5 bases and 8 bases, with 12 bases remaining between them. This CDR3 reads CASSNRAQGYTF. In DNA, the CDR3 is TGTGCCAGCAGCAACAGGGCCCAGGGCTACACCTTC. The full variable domain, its missing parts supplied by reference TRBV7-2 and TRBJ1-2, is GAGVSQSPSNKVTEKGKDVELRCDPISGHTALYWYRQSLGQGLEFLIYFQGNSAPDKSGLPSDRFSAERTGGSVSTLTIQRTQQEDSAVYLCASSNRAQGYTFGSGTRLTVV.

J is TRBJ2-5 and V is TRBV27; 10 bases agree with TRBD2. This CDR3 spans 16 amino acids. V gave up 7 bases and J gave up 1 base; unmatched junction bases: 9. Germline V gives CDR1 MNHEY, CDR2 SMNVEV (reference sequence). In DNA form, the CDR3 reads TGTGCCAGCAAAATGAGAGCGGGAGGGCTCCAAGAGACCCAGTACTTC. Amino acids: CASKMRAGGLQETQYF.

This clonotype was counted between two and nine times. The chain carries TRBV25-1 and TRBJ2-7; 13 bases map to TRBD2. In germline, CDR1 is MGHDK, CDR2 SYGVNS. This CDR3 contains 15 residues. After removal of 7 bases from V and 2 bases from J, the junction contained 5 bases not matched to a gene. CDR3 loop: CASTGLAGEAYEQYF. The CDR3 DNA reads TGTGCCAGCACAGGACTAGCGGGGGAGGCCTACGAGCAGTACTTC.

This clonotype has only a few counts. The V gene is TRBV6-1, the J gene TRBJ1-5; a weak D match, TRBD1 (6 bases). Germline V gives CDR1 MNHNS, CDR2 SASEGT. The CDR3 runs to 14 residues. V dropped 7 bases and J dropped 5 bases, with 15 bases sitting between them. The CDR3 sequence: CASTGQYNDQPQHF. The CDR3 nucleotides are TGTGCCAGCACCGGACAGTATAACGATCAGCCCCAGCATTTT.

The rearrangement joins TRBV4-1 to TRBJ2-1; D is possibly TRBD2 (5 bases). CDR1 is MGHRA, CDR2 YSYEKL, per germline. The V end was cut by 4 bases, the J end by 4 bases, with 11 bases between. CDR3 length: 14 residues. Here the CDR3 reads CASSPETTYNEQFF. CDR3 sequence (DNA): TGCGCCAGCAGCCCCGAGACTACATACAATGAGCAGTTCTTC.

The chain is built from TRBV5-5 and TRBJ1-1; D unclear. Per germline, CDR1 SGHKS and CDR2 YYEKEE (reference sequence). V was clipped by 0 bases and J by 7 bases, with 10 bases between them. The CDR3 contains 13 residues. The CDR3 coding sequence is TGTGCCAGCAGCTTGGCCACAGAACTTGAAGCTTTCTTT. Its translation: CASSLATELEAFF.